This TCR beta chain was observed in a study of beta chain features in type 1 diabetes. Isolated RNA was reverse transcribed in full, so expressed TCRB transcripts were sequenced. TCRdb's table, derived via immunoSEQ multiplex PCR, lists solely in-frame clones and lacks some. The sample consists of roughly 180,000 clones, less than 10% of them appearing once. In its sample, this clone was seen a few times. Its matching antigen is unknown. Findings and caveats of the study: A possible short-template PCR bias applies equally to patients and controls. Moderately but significantly shorter TCRB CDR3s were found in Type 1 diabetes patients in all four CD4+ subsets.

CDR3 length equals 16 residues. Trimming shortened V by 2 bases and J by 0 bases, and 14 bases separated the two germline ends. Germline assignment: CDR1 SGDLS and CDR2 YYNGEE. The TCR comes from a man between 18 and 35 years old with type 1 diabetes. What was sequenced was central memory CD4+ T cells from blood. This chain connects TRBV9 to TRBJ1-1; unclear D gene. The CDR3, as DNA: TGTGCCAGCAGCGTTTCCGCCCGAGAAATGAACACTGAAGCTTTCTTT. This gives the protein CASSVSAREMNTEAFF.